This T cell receptor beta chain was profiled in a study of T cell repertoires in cytomegalovirus infection. TCRdb re-called the reads with MiXCR, one entry per CDR3 protein. The sample lists some 150,000 distinct CDR3 sequences, approximately 30% seen once, with about 50% in the top ten. CDR1 is PRHDT, CDR2 FYEKMQ, per germline (reference sequence). The CDR3 runs to 14 residues. V dropped 5 bases and J dropped 4; count of bases not matched to a gene: 5. The table lists this clonotype with a few counts. What it binds is not known. The chain uses TRBV13 and TRBJ2-7; 10 positions match TRBD2. This receptor was obtained from a human donor in good health (CMV status not recorded). Some clones in this sample may be carry-over from other donors' samples. This specimen consisted of CD8+ T cells from cultured PBMCs, obtained from culture after CMV antigen stimulation. CDR3 protein: CASSLGTSEYEQYF. In DNA form, the CDR3 reads TGTGCCAGCAGCCTCGGGACTAGCGAGTACGAGCAGTACTTC.